This passage covers 32 T cell receptor beta chains from one sample sequenced in a study of CD8+ T cells in alopecia areata. Sequencing templates came from extracted RNA that was reverse transcribed into cDNA. TCRdb keeps only in-frame clones here, not all; method: immunoSEQ multiplex PCR. The sample holds a few hundred thousand clones, about two thirds seen once. The specimen was CD4+ T cells sorted from blood, collected at week 0. The receptor set was obtained from a human donor with alopecia areata.

The chain recombines TRBV29-1 with TRBJ2-2; TRBD1 matches at 7 bases. The CDR3 totals 13 residues. The germline V gene encodes CDR1 SQVTM and CDR2 ANQGSEA. J lost 10 bases, V lost 1 base, and 6 bases had no gene match. CDR3 residues: CSVEGRGSLELFF. The CDR3 coding sequence is TGCAGCGTTGAAGGCAGGGGGTCGTTGGAGCTGTTTTTT.

There are a few counts of this clone. V gene TRBV7-2 combines with J gene TRBJ2-1; 13 bases are a match to TRBD2. Germline V gene lookup returns CDR1 SGHTA and CDR2 FQGNSA. The CDR3 length is 14 residues. J gave up 4 bases and V 8 bases, and 2 bases lay outside the gene matches. The CDR3 DNA sequence: TGTGCCAGCCAACTAGCGGGGGGGTACAATGAGCAGTTCTTC. Its protein product is CASQLAGGYNEQFF.

The chain has TRBV7-2 and TRBJ2-7, with 9 bases lining up with TRBD1. CDR3 length equals 15 residues. V dropped 5 bases and J dropped 3; count of bases not matched to a gene: 8. The germline V gene encodes CDR1 SGHTA and CDR2 FQGNSA. CDR3 region: CASSMEGTGLYEQYF. The CDR3 region has the DNA TGTGCCAGCAGCATGGAAGGGACAGGGCTCTACGAGCAGTACTTC. The variable domain in full, with the rest retrieved from reference TRBV7-2 and TRBJ2-7, is GAGVSQSPSNKVTEKGKDVELRCDPISGHTALYWYRQSLGQGLEFLIYFQGNSAPDKSGLPSDRFSAERTGGSVSTLTIQRTQQEDSAVYLCASSMEGTGLYEQYFGPGTRLTVT.

CDR3 sequence: CAWTQTGGPNYGYTF. CDR3 DNA sequence: TGTGCCTGGACCCAGACAGGGGGACCTAACTATGGCTACACCTTC. The genes are TRBV30 and TRBJ1-2, with TRBD1 identical over 9 bases. V trimming: 4 bases; J trimming: 0 bases; junction bases outside the gene matches: 6. This CDR3 has 15 amino acids. CDR1 and CDR2 (germline): GTSNPN, SVGIG (reference sequence).

The V gene is TRBV7-8, the J gene TRBJ2-7; D is ambiguous. The CDR3 is 15 amino acids. V was clipped by 5 bases and J by 2 bases, with 16 bases between them. Per the germline V gene, CDR1 is SGHVS and CDR2 is FQNEAQ. The CDR3 reads CASSPWLVRPYEQYF. The CDR3 DNA follows: TGTGCCAGCAGCCCTTGGTTAGTAAGGCCCTACGAGCAGTACTTC.

This chain uses TRBV18 with TRBJ1-6, with 8 positions matching TRBD1. CDR3 length: 14 residues. The germline V gene has CDR1 KGHSH and CDR2 LQKENI. Trimming cost V 4 bases and J 7 bases; bases outside gene matches: 3. The CDR3 sequence is CASSLGQENSPLHF. The CDR3 DNA sequence: TGTGCCAGCTCACTGGGACAGGAAAATTCACCCCTCCACTTT.

V gene TRBV5-1 combines with J gene TRBJ2-7; D remains unclear. Germline V CDR1 and CDR2: SGHRS, YFSETQ. CDR3 length: 14 amino acids. V lost 2 bases to trimming and J lost 1 base, with 10 bases between them. As DNA, the CDR3 is TGCGCCAGCAGCTTCTTGGACGGATCCTACGAGCAGTACTTC. Protein: CASSFLDGSYEQYF.

Turning to this clone: Sequence at one end of the junction differs from germline and may be a read error. V and J are TRBV2 and TRBJ2-3, with no clear D. The CDR3 totals 11 residues. Germline V gives CDR1 SNHLY, CDR2 FYNNEI. The CDR3 reads CATSTEDTQYF. The CDR3 nucleotides read TGTGCCACCAGTACAGAAGATACGCAGTATTTT.

As concerns this clone: Its ends do not fully match the called genes, so a read error is possible. The J gene is TRBJ2-1, the V gene TRBV6-1; 16 bases match TRBD2. CDR1 is MNHNS and CDR2 is SASEGT in the germline V gene. The CDR3 is 18 residues long. CDR3 bases: TGTGCCATCAGTGATCCGGGACTAGCGGGGGGGATGGAAAATGAGCAGTTCTTC. Amino acid sequence: CAISDPGLAGGMENEQFF.

This clone was picked up one time. The V gene is TRBV7-6, the J gene TRBJ1-1; D gene uncertain. Trimming took 1 base from V and 1 from J, leaving 4 bases between them. CDR1 and CDR2 from the germline V gene are SGHVS and FNYEAQ. The CDR3 covers 13 residues. Written as DNA, the CDR3 is TGTGCCAGCAGCTTAGTAGAGAACACTGAAGCTTTCTTT. It translates to CASSLVENTEAFF.

This clone came up once. The genes are TRBV7-2 and TRBJ1-5; D is unclear. The ends were cut back, 0 bases at V and 6 bases at J, with 6 bases in the middle. Germline V lookup: CDR1 SGHTA, CDR2 FQGNSA. This CDR3 has 13 amino acids. CDR3 amino acids: CASSLAFPQPQHF. In nucleotides, the CDR3 is TGTGCCAGCAGCTTAGCTTTCCCTCAGCCCCAGCATTTT.

The CDR3 sequence: CASSPGQSSNQPQHF. CDR3 DNA: TGTGCCAGCAGCCCGGGACAGAGTAGCAATCAGCCCCAGCATTTT. The chain couples TRBV14 to TRBJ1-5, with 7 bases aligning to TRBD1. With V trimmed by 4 bases and J by 0 bases, 3 bases remained unmatched. Germline V CDR1 and CDR2: SGHDN, FVKESK. This CDR3 is built from 15 residues.

This clone was detected only a few times. V usage is TRBV29-1 and J usage is TRBJ2-5, with 8 positions matching TRBD1. The CDR3 runs 13 residues. Germline CDR1 SQVTM, CDR2 ANQGSEA. V shed 5 bases and J 5 bases; nucleotides not matched to a gene: 7. This chain's CDR3 is CSVRTGMGETQYF. The CDR3 nucleotides read TGCAGCGTTCGGACAGGGATGGGGGAGACCCAGTACTTC.

A single count supports this clone. V and J are TRBV7-9 and TRBJ2-4; D remains unclear. This CDR3 region has 15 residues. Between the trimmed V and J ends, which lost 3 bases and 0 bases, there was a span of 9 bases. Germline-derived CDR1 and CDR2 are SEHNR and FQNEAQ (reference sequence). CDR3 DNA sequence: TGTGCCAGCAGCTTCCCAGCCATAGCCAAAAACATTCAGTACTTC. The encoded protein is CASSFPAIAKNIQYF.

This chain joins TRBV6-5 and TRBJ2-5; 7 nucleotides agree with TRBD1. In germline, CDR1 is MNHEY, CDR2 SVGAGI. J gave up 5 bases and V 6 bases, and 12 bases lay outside the gene matches. The CDR3 has 15 amino acids. CDR3: CASRRQGNSWETQYF. CDR3 coding DNA: TGTGCCAGCAGAAGACAGGGAAACTCGTGGGAGACCCAGTACTTC.

This clone came up once. This chain connects TRBV9 to TRBJ1-2; TRBD1 matches at 10 bases. Germline CDR1 is SGDLS and CDR2 is YYNGEE. V was clipped by 3 bases and J by 4 bases; unmatched bases: 0. The CDR3 consists of 13 residues. The CDR3: CASSGTGGYGYTF. The DNA of the CDR3 is TGTGCCAGCAGCGGGACAGGGGGCTATGGCTACACCTTC.

V is TRBV4-3 and J is TRBJ2-3, with TRBD2 identical over 7 bases. This CDR3 region has 12 residues. Trimming took 1 base from V and 9 from J; bases not matched to a gene: 1. Germline V lookup: CDR1 LGHNA, CDR2 YSLEER. The DNA for the CDR3 is TGCGCCAGCAGCCAAGGGGGAGGGACGCAGTATTTT. It encodes CASSQGGGTQYF.

The chain uses TRBV9 and TRBJ1-2; D possibly corresponds to TRBD1 (6 bases). The V gene lost 0 bases and the J gene lost 5 bases, with 14 bases spanning the gap. CDR1 SGDLS and CDR2 YYNGEE come from the germline V gene. The CDR3 runs 15 residues. This CDR3 is CASSVEGGAMYGYTF. CDR3 sequence (DNA): TGTGCCAGCAGCGTAGAGGGGGGCGCGATGTATGGCTACACCTTC.

The chain recombines TRBV29-1 with TRBJ1-1, with D tentatively TRBD1 (6 bases). This CDR3 comprises 13 residues. Trimming stripped 7 bases from V and 1 base from J, with 13 bases between. Germline lookup yields CDR1 SQVTM and CDR2 ANQGSEA. CDR3 in DNA: TGCAGCGCCCAGAGGGACACGAACACTGAAGCTTTCTTT. As protein: CSAQRDTNTEAFF.

This clone was recorded only once. The chain is built from TRBV30 and TRBJ2-1; TRBD1 matches at 7 bases. CDR3 size: 13 residues. Germline V gene sequence: CDR1 GTSNPN, CDR2 SVGIG (reference sequence). Trimming cost V 3 bases and J 4 bases; bases outside gene matches: 3. CDR3 in amino acids: CAWRQGEYNEQFF. CDR3 DNA: TGTGCCTGGAGGCAGGGGGAGTACAATGAGCAGTTCTTC. Supplemented by reference TRBV30 and TRBJ2-1, the full variable domain reads SQTIHQWPATLVQPVGSPLSLECTVEGTSNPNLYWYRQAAGRGLQLLFYSVGIGQISSEVPQNLSASRPQDRQFILSSKKLLLSDSGFYLCAWRQGEYNEQFFGPGTRLTVL.

The V gene is TRBV30, the J gene TRBJ1-6; D not certain. CDR1 is GTSNPN and CDR2 is SVGIG in the germline V gene (reference sequence). The CDR3 sequence is 15 residues long. V was shortened by 1 base and J by 9 bases, with 16 bases between the two germline ends. CDR3 sequence reads: CAWSAGEGRGSPLHF. The DNA for the CDR3 is TGTGCCTGGAGTGCCGGGGAGGGAAGAGGTTCACCCCTCCACTTT.

This chain uses TRBV11-2 with TRBJ2-5; D not certain. The CDR3 runs 12 residues. Germline-derived CDR1 and CDR2 are SGHAT and FQNNGV. Trimming left V 5 bases short and J 4 bases short, with 8 bases between. The CDR3 DNA reads TGTGCCAGCAGCATATTCGTAGAGACCCAGTACTTC. It codes for CASSIFVETQYF. Full variable domain (remainder filled in from reference TRBV11-2 and TRBJ2-5): EAGVAQSPRYKIIEKRQSVAFWCNPISGHATLYWYQQILGQGPKLLIQFQNNGVVDDSQLPKDRFSAERLKGVDSTLKIQPAKLEDSAVYLCASSIFVETQYFGPGTRLLVL.

The J gene is TRBJ2-2, the V gene TRBV29-1, with D unresolved. This CDR3 is 12 amino acids long. V was trimmed by 4 bases and J by 1 base, leaving 4 bases between them. Germline CDR1 SQVTM, CDR2 ANQGSEA. This CDR3 is CSVGGNTGELFF. The CDR3 DNA is TGCAGCGTTGGAGGGAACACCGGGGAGCTGTTTTTT.

This sequence joins TRBV7-8 and TRBJ2-1; 7 positions agree with TRBD2. Losses at the gene ends were 6 bases for V and 4 bases for J; bases not matched to a gene: 9. Germline lookup yields CDR1 SGHVS and CDR2 FQNEAQ. The CDR3 consists of 15 residues. Here the CDR3 DNA reads TGTGCCAGCAGTCGGGGCGGGGGACTGTACAATGAGCAGTTCTTC. Translation gives CASSRGGGLYNEQFF.

The rearrangement links TRBV10-3 to TRBJ1-6; TRBD1 is a possible D gene (6 bases). Germline V CDR1 and CDR2: ENHRY, SYGVKD. Trimming cost V 10 bases and J 10 bases, with 14 bases left between them. The CDR3 runs 12 residues. The chain's CDR3 is CASGQGRSPLHF. CDR3 DNA sequence: TGTGCCAGCGGGCAGGGGCGCTCACCCCTCCACTTT.

The chain recombines TRBV4-2 with TRBJ1-2; 7 bases fit TRBD1. The CDR3 loop spans 15 amino acids. Germline values: CDR1 LGHNA, CDR2 YNFKEQ. With 0 bases clipped from V and 10 bases from J, the junction kept 11 bases outside the gene matches. The CDR3 nucleotides are TGTGCCAGCAGCCAAGATAATACAGGACAGGATGACTACACCTTC. Translating it yields CASSQDNTGQDDYTF.

V and J are TRBV5-1 and TRBJ1-5, with D unclear. The germline CDR1 and CDR2 sequences are SGHRS and YFSETQ. This CDR3 spans 14 amino acids. The ends were cut back, 4 bases at V and 6 bases at J, with 14 bases in the middle. Here the CDR3 DNA reads TGCGCCAGCAGCCGGTCCCCAGGCGGTCAGCCCCAGCATTTT. This encodes CASSRSPGGQPQHF.

V usage is TRBV30 and J usage is TRBJ1-5; TRBD1 aligns across 7 bases. V was clipped by 3 bases and J by 0 bases; unmatched bases: 14. Per germline, CDR1 GTSNPN and CDR2 SVGIG (reference sequence). This CDR3 has 18 residues. CDR3 coding DNA: TGTGCCTGGAGCAGACAGGGACAGCCTTTCTATAGCAATCAGCCCCAGCATTTT. This gives the protein CAWSRQGQPFYSNQPQHF.

The chain recombines TRBV6-5 with TRBJ1-2; D perhaps matches TRBD1 (6 bases). Germline CDR1 is MNHEY and CDR2 is SVGAGI. Trimming took off 6 bases at V and 2 bases at J, with 10 bases between the two ends. The CDR3 has 13 amino acids. Here the CDR3 DNA reads TGTGCCAGCAGCCCAACAGGGAACTATGGCTACACCTTC. It codes for CASSPTGNYGYTF.

The CDR3 sequence: CAWQRGVYEQFF. CDR3 bases: TGTGCCTGGCAGCGGGGGGTGTATGAGCAGTTCTTC. This sequence joins TRBV30 and TRBJ2-1; 9 nucleotides line up with TRBD2. This CDR3 comprises 12 residues. Looked up from germline, CDR1 is GTSNPN and CDR2 is SVGIG (reference sequence). With V trimmed by 5 bases and J by 8 bases, 4 bases remained unmatched.

The V and J genes are TRBV4-1 and TRBJ2-5, with a possible D match to TRBD1 (6 bases). The CDR3 sequence is 13 residues long. V was pared by 4 bases and J by 1 base, with 7 bases between. The germline V gene encodes CDR1 MGHRA and CDR2 YSYEKL. The CDR3 spells CASSRDTQETQYF. Written as DNA, the CDR3 is TGCGCCAGCAGCCGGGACACCCAAGAGACCCAGTACTTC.

In its sample, this clone was seen once. V usage is TRBV9 and J usage is TRBJ2-3, with TRBD1 matching over 7 bases. Germline CDR1 is SGDLS and CDR2 is YYNGEE. CDR3 length: 13 amino acids. With V trimmed by 0 bases and J by 13 bases, 8 bases remained unmatched. Written as DNA, the CDR3 is TGTGCCAGCAGCGTAGACGGTGGCAGGGGGAAGTATTTT. Translated, it gives CASSVDGGRGKYF.